Below are 26 T cell receptor beta chains sequenced from a single sample in a study of cytomegalovirus exposure and HLA in healthy donors. Primers: 60 Vbeta forward and 13 Jbeta reverse. The assay was immunoSEQ multiplex PCR, and TCRdb's table has in-frame clones only and misses some. The sample includes roughly 120,000 clones, approximately 80% of them seen just once. The specimen sequenced was PBMCs. These receptors came from a woman aged 30 to 39 in good health and CMV-seropositive.

The chain joins TRBV4-1 to TRBJ2-1; D remains unclear. V gave up 3 bases and J gave up 8 bases, with 8 bases separating them. The germline V gene has CDR1 MGHRA and CDR2 YSYEKL. This CDR3 has 12 residues. The chain's CDR3 is CASSHLSYEQFF. CDR3 in DNA: TGCGCCAGCAGCCATCTTAGCTATGAGCAGTTCTTC.

The chain couples TRBV14 to TRBJ2-1; 9 nucleotides match TRBD2. V lost 3 bases, J lost 3 bases, and 3 bases stayed unmatched. Germline V gene lookup returns CDR1 SGHDN and CDR2 FVKESK. The CDR3 is made up of 15 amino acids. CDR3 DNA: TGTGCCAGCAGCCAGGTTAGCGGGAGCTACAATGAGCAGTTCTTC. Translated: CASSQVSGSYNEQFF.

The CDR3 DNA follows: TGTGCCATCCTAAGCGGACTGCCTATGGAGCAGTACTTC. As protein: CAILSGLPMEQYF. V gene TRBV6-1 combines with J gene TRBJ2-7; D may be TRBD2 (5 bases). The CDR3 runs 13 residues. Germline CDR1 is MNHNS and CDR2 is SASEGT. V was cut by 10 bases and J by 7 bases, with 20 bases left in between.

The chain joins TRBV7-2 to TRBJ2-1; no firm D call. V was clipped by 5 bases and J by 10 bases, with 12 bases between them. Germline loops: CDR1 SGHTA, CDR2 FQGNSA. CDR3 length equals 12 residues. The CDR3 protein is CASSPVWAEQFF. As DNA, the CDR3 is TGTGCCAGCAGCCCCGTCTGGGCGGAGCAGTTCTTC.

The V and J genes are TRBV19 and TRBJ1-5; 9 nucleotides align to TRBD1. J lost 5 bases, V lost 3 bases, and 8 bases had no gene match. The CDR3 loop spans 16 amino acids. Germline assignment: CDR1 LNHDA and CDR2 SQIVND (reference sequence). DNA of the CDR3: TGTGCCAGTAGTATTACAGGGGGCCTCGGGGATCAGCCCCAGCATTTT. Translating gives CASSITGGLGDQPQHF.

The rearrangement joins TRBV19 to TRBJ1-2; D unclear. Germline CDR1 reads LNHDA; CDR2 reads SQIVND (reference sequence). CDR3 size: 15 residues. Trimming left V 1 base short and J 5 bases short, with 14 bases between. The CDR3 sequence: CASSIGEGVGYGYTF. CDR3 nucleotides: TGTGCCAGTAGTATAGGAGAGGGCGTTGGGTATGGCTACACCTTC. Variable domain in full (rest from reference TRBV19 and TRBJ1-2): DGGITQSPKYLFRKEGQNVTLSCEQNLNHDAMYWYRQDPGQGLRLIYYSQIVNDFQKGDIAEGYSVSREKKESFPLTVTSAQKNPTAFYLCASSIGEGVGYGYTFGSGTRLTVV.

CDR3 DNA sequence: TGTGCCAGTAGTTTGACTAGCGGTTACAATGAGCAGTTCTTC. Translating it yields CASSLTSGYNEQFF. J is TRBJ2-1 and V is TRBV19; 9 bases are a match to TRBD2. The CDR3 sequence is 14 residues long. Germline loops: CDR1 LNHDA, CDR2 SQIVND (reference sequence). Trimming took 5 bases from V and 4 from J; bases not matched to a gene: 3.

The chain employs TRBV5-6 and TRBJ2-3; TRBD2 aligns across 7 bases. Germline trimming cut 3 bases from V and 5 bases from J; bases unmatched to any gene: 9. There are 15 residues in the CDR3. The germline V gene has CDR1 SGHDT and CDR2 YYEEEE. The CDR3 here is CASSSSGTGEDTQYF. CDR3 in DNA: TGTGCCAGCAGCTCTAGCGGAACAGGAGAAGATACGCAGTATTTT.

This clone came up a few times. The gene calls are TRBV2 and TRBJ1-2; TRBD1 might be the D (6 bases). V lost 7 bases, J lost 1 base, and 13 bases lay in between. Per germline, CDR1 SNHLY and CDR2 FYNNEI. This CDR3 contains 14 residues. Written as DNA, the CDR3 is TGTGCCAGCAAGGGGGGGGTAAATAACTATGGCTACACCTTC. This gives the protein CASKGGVNNYGYTF.

This clone was recorded only once. V gene TRBV11-3 combines with J gene TRBJ2-7; D might be TRBD1 (5 bases). The V end was cut by 1 base, the J end by 0 bases, with 7 bases between. The CDR3 sequence is 14 residues long. Germline assignment: CDR1 SGHNT and CDR2 YENEEA. The chain's CDR3 is CASSLGGSSYEQYF. The DNA of the CDR3 is TGTGCCAGCAGCTTAGGGGGCAGCTCCTACGAGCAGTACTTC. The full variable domain, rest sourced from reference TRBV11-3 and TRBJ2-7, is EAGVVQSPRYKIIEKKQPVAFWCNPISGHNTLYWYLQNLGQGPELLIRYENEEAVDDSQLPKDRFSAERLKGVDSTLKIQPAELGDSAVYLCASSLGGSSYEQYFGPGTRLTVT.

The V and J genes are TRBV6-5 and TRBJ1-1, with a weak D call TRBD1 (6 bases). Germline CDR1 MNHEY, CDR2 SVGAGI. V was clipped by 2 bases and J by 3 bases, with 13 bases between them. This CDR3 has 15 amino acids. Written as DNA, the CDR3 is TGTGCCAGCAGTTACCTCGGGACATTATACACTGAAGCTTTCTTT. Protein product: CASSYLGTLYTEAFF.

This CDR3 reads CASSSNPGQISGANVLTF. CDR3 bases: TGTGCCAGCAGCTCGAATCCGGGACAAATCTCTGGGGCCAACGTCCTGACTTTC. V gene TRBV11-3 combines with J gene TRBJ2-6, with TRBD1 as a possible D gene (6 bases). The CDR3 extends over 18 amino acids. The germline gives CDR1 SGHNT, CDR2 YENEEA. Trimming cost V 4 bases and J 0 bases, with 16 bases left between them.

The genes are TRBV29-1 and TRBJ2-5, with D possibly TRBD2 on 6 matching bases. Trimming removed 2 bases at V and 2 bases at J, with 9 bases between. In germline, CDR1 is SQVTM, CDR2 ANQGSEA. This CDR3 is 13 amino acids long. CDR3 loop: CSVERDLQETQYF. CDR3 DNA sequence: TGCAGCGTTGAACGGGACTTGCAAGAGACCCAGTACTTC.

The genes are TRBV7-2 and TRBJ1-3, with D hard to call. The V gene lost 1 base and the J gene lost 2 bases, with 9 bases spanning the gap. CDR1 is SGHTA, CDR2 FQGNSA, per germline. The CDR3 loop spans 15 amino acids. The CDR3 protein is CASSLEVETGNTIYF. The CDR3 DNA reads as TGTGCCAGCAGCTTAGAAGTAGAGACTGGAAACACCATATATTTT.

The chain couples TRBV9 to TRBJ2-3; the D gene is possibly TRBD2 (8 bases). The CDR3 totals 16 residues. Germline lookup yields CDR1 SGDLS and CDR2 YYNGEE. V was trimmed by 4 bases and J by 5 bases, leaving 20 bases between them. The CDR3 protein is CASSPGGSGTEDTQYF. The CDR3 bases are TGTGCCAGCAGCCCAGGGGGTAGCGGGACAGAAGATACGCAGTATTTT.

The chain recombines TRBV27 with TRBJ2-3; D may be TRBD2 (5 bases). Germline V lookup: CDR1 MNHEY, CDR2 SMNVEV (reference sequence). This CDR3 contains 15 residues. Trimming took off 3 bases at V and 2 bases at J, with 12 bases between the two ends. CDR3 sequence reads: CASSFSRGSTDTQYF. CDR3 in DNA: TGTGCCAGCAGTTTTAGTCGAGGGTCCACAGATACGCAGTATTTT.

The J gene is TRBJ2-7, the V gene TRBV6-5; weak D call: TRBD1 (6 bases). Germline-derived CDR1 and CDR2 are MNHEY and SVGAGI. V dropped 4 bases and J dropped 0 bases, with 13 bases sitting between them. The CDR3 covers 15 residues. The CDR3 loop reads CASSFQGSSSYEQYF. The CDR3 DNA is TGTGCCAGCAGTTTTCAGGGGTCCAGCTCCTACGAGCAGTACTTC.

This clone was counted between two and nine times. The gene calls are TRBV11-2 and TRBJ2-4; the D is unclear. The CDR3 sequence is 12 residues long. Trimming took 5 bases from V and 7 from J, leaving 9 bases between them. Germline V gene lookup returns CDR1 SGHAT and CDR2 FQNNGV. CDR3 bases: TGTGCCAGCAGCCAGCTCGGGAACATTCAGTACTTC. Its protein is CASSQLGNIQYF.

A remark on this clone: This CDR3 is also generated by other DNA sequences in the sample. This chain links TRBV13 with TRBJ2-7; the D gene is possibly TRBD2 (5 bases). The CDR3 runs to 13 residues. CDR1 and CDR2 from the germline V gene are PRHDT and FYEKMQ (reference sequence). V gave up 8 bases and J gave up 0 bases, with 11 bases separating them. DNA of the CDR3: TGTGCCAGCTCCACGGGGAGCTCCTACGAGCAGTACTTC. Its translation: CASSTGSSYEQYF.

This chain links TRBV30 with TRBJ2-2; 9 bases fit TRBD1. The V and J ends lost 1 base and 5 bases, in that order; junction bases with no gene match: 2. The length of the CDR3 is 14 residues. Germline values: CDR1 GTSNPN, CDR2 SVGIG (reference sequence). CDR3 DNA sequence: TGTGCCTGGAGTGGACAGGGGGGTACCGGGGAGCTGTTTTTT. This codes for CAWSGQGGTGELFF.

The V call is TRBV6-6, the J call TRBJ1-2, with a weak D call TRBD1 (5 bases). This CDR3 has 15 residues. The germline V gene has CDR1 MNHNY and CDR2 SVGAGI (reference sequence). With 7 bases removed from V and 4 bases from J, the gap between germline ends came to 19 bases. In DNA form, the CDR3 reads TGTGCCAGCATTCCCTTGGGGGGGGGTGGCTATGGCTACACCTTC. Translation gives CASIPLGGGGYGYTF.

J is TRBJ2-5 and V is TRBV10-3, with 9 bases lining up with TRBD2. The CDR3 has 15 residues. The germline V gene encodes CDR1 ENHRY and CDR2 SYGVKD. J was trimmed by 2 bases and V by 9 bases; bases with no gene match: 10. The DNA for the CDR3 is TGTGCCATTTCGTCGGGACTAGCCGAGCAAGAGACCCAGTACTTC. This sequence encodes CAISSGLAEQETQYF.

The CDR3 nucleotides read TGCGCCAGCAGCTTGTCGGCGGGGGGAGATACGCAGTATTTT. Encoded protein: CASSLSAGGDTQYF. The rearrangement uses TRBV5-1 and TRBJ2-3; 8 bases match TRBD2. With 1 base clipped from V and 5 bases from J, the junction kept 3 bases outside the gene matches. The length of the CDR3 is 14 residues. Germline V CDR1 and CDR2: SGHRS, YFSETQ.

V and J are TRBV9 and TRBJ1-1; D possibly corresponds to TRBD1 (6 bases). The CDR3 covers 16 residues. Trimming stripped 3 bases from V and 0 bases from J, with 15 bases between. The germline V gene has CDR1 SGDLS and CDR2 YYNGEE. The CDR3 region is CASSEAQGAMNTEAFF. Here the CDR3 DNA reads TGTGCCAGCAGCGAAGCACAGGGTGCCATGAACACTGAAGCTTTCTTT.

The chain employs TRBV4-2 and TRBJ1-1, with D uncertain. The ends were cut back, 0 bases at V and 3 bases at J, with 11 bases in the middle. The CDR3 sequence is 15 residues long. Germline lookup yields CDR1 LGHNA and CDR2 YNFKEQ. The CDR3 region has the DNA TGTGCCAGCAGCCAAGAAGGACCGGGGTACACTGAAGCTTTCTTT. This gives the protein CASSQEGPGYTEAFF.

The chain is built from TRBV7-9 and TRBJ2-7; TRBD2 matches at 8 bases. CDR1 SEHNR and CDR2 FQNEAQ come from the germline V gene (reference sequence). CDR3 length: 14 amino acids. After removal of 3 bases from V and 6 bases from J, the junction contained 7 bases not matched to a gene. The CDR3 DNA follows: TGTGCCAGCAGCTTCACTAGCGGTCCCCCCGAGCAGTACTTC. The encoded protein is CASSFTSGPPEQYF.